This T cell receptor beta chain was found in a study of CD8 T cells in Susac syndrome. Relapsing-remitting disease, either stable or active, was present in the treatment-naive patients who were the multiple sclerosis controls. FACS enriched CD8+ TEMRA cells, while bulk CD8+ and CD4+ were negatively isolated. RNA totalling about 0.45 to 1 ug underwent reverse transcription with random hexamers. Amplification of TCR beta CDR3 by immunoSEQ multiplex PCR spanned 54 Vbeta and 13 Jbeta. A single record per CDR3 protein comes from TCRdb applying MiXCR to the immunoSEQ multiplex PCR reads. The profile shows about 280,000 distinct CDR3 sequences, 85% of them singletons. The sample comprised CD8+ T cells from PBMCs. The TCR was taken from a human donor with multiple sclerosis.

In nucleotides, the CDR3 is TGTGCCAGCAGTTCCGGACAGGGGAGTCCCTACGAGCAGTACTTC. As protein: CASSSGQGSPYEQYF. The gene calls are TRBV27 and TRBJ2-7; 9 bases fit TRBD1. Germline lookup yields CDR1 MNHEY and CDR2 SMNVEV (reference sequence). CDR3 size: 15 residues. J was trimmed by 2 bases and V by 4 bases; bases with no gene match: 6.